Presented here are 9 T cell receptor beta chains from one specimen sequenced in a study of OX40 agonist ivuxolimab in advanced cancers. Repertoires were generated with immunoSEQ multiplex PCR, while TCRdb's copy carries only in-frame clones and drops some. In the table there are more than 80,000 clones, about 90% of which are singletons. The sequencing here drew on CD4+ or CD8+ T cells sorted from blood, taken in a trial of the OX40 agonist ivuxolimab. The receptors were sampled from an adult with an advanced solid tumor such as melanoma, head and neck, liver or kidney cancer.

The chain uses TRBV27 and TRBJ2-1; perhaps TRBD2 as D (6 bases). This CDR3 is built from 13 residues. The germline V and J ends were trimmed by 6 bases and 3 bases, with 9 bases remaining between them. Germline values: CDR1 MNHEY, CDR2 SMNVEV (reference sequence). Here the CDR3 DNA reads TGTGCCAGCAGCCTGGGACTCTACAATGAGCAGTTCTTC. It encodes CASSLGLYNEQFF.

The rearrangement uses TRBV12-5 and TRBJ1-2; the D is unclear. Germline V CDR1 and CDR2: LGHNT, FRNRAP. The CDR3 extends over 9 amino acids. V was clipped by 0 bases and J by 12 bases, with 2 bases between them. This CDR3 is CASGLVNTF. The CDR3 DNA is TGTGCTAGTGGTTTGGTCAACACCTTC.

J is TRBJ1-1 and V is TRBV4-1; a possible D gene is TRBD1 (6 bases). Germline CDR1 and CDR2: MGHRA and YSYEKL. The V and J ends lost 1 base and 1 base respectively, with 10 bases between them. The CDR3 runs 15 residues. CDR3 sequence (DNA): TGCGCCAGCAGCCAAGGACGGACAGCGAACACTGAAGCTTTCTTT. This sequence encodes CASSQGRTANTEAFF.

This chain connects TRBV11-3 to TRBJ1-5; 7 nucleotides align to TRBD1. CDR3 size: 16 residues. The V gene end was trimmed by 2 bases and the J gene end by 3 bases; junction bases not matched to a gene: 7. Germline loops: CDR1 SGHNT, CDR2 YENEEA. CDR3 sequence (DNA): TGTGCCAGCAGCTTATCCCTGGACAGGCCCAATCAGCCCCAGCATTTT. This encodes CASSLSLDRPNQPQHF.

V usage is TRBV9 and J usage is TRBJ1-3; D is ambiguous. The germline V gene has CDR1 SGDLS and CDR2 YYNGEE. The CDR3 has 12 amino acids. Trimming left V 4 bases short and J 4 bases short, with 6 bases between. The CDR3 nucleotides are TGTGCCAGCAGCACACAGGGAAACACCATATATTTT. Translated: CASSTQGNTIYF.

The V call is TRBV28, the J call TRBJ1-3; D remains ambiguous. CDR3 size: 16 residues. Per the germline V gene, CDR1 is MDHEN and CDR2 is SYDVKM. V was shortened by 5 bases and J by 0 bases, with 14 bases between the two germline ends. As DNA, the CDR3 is TGTGCCAGCAGTGGGAGGACGGGGAGCTCTGGAAACACCATATATTTT. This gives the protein CASSGRTGSSGNTIYF. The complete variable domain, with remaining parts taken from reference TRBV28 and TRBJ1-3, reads DVKVTQSSRYLVKRTGEKVFLECVQDMDHENMFWYRQDPGLGLRLIYFSYDVKMKEKGDIPEGYSVSREKKERFSLILESASTNQTSMYLCASSGRTGSSGNTIYFGEGSWLTVV.

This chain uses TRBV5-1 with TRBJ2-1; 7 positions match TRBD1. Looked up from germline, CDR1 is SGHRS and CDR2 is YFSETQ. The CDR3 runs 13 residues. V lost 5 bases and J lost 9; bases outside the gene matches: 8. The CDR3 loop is CASRPRDSGEQFF. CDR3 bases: TGCGCCAGCAGGCCACGGGACAGCGGTGAGCAGTTCTTC.

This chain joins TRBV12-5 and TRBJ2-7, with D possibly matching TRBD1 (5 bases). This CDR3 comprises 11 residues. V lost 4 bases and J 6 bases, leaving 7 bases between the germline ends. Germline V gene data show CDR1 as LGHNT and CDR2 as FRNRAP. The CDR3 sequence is CASGSGIEQYV. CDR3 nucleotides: TGTGCTAGTGGTTCAGGGATCGAGCAGTACGTC.

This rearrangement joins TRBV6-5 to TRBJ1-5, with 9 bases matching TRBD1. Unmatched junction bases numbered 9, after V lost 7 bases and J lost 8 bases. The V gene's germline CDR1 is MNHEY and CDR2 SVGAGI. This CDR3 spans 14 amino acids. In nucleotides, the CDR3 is TGTGCCAGCACAACAAGGGACAGGGCAGAGCCCCAGCATTTT. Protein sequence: CASTTRDRAEPQHF.